This T cell receptor beta chain was captured in a study of graft-versus-host responses after intestinal transplantation (dated by TCRdb to the early 2020s). A note on the overall study: The transplants that recipients got were multivisceral, liver-intestinal, or isolated intestinal. The cohort enrolled approximately 24 intestinal transplant recipients, one of whom was a retransplant, and 3 patients without pretransplant specimens were excluded. Rather than going through the commercial service, samples from a few later patients were sequenced in-house on an Illumina MiSeq and processed with MiXCR. Graft-versus-host and host-versus-graft alloreactive T cell clones were tracked in the graft, circulation and bone marrow after intestinal transplantation using bulk TCR-beta CDR3 sequencing. To identify alloreactive clones, pre-transplant mixed lymphocyte reaction products were sequenced and then compared with unstimulated pre-transplant donor and recipient T cells. Anti-thymocyte globulin induction was given to all recipients, followed by maintenance tacrolimus and steroids for approximately 3 years. A peak of at least 4% donor T cells among recipient peripheral blood mononuclear cells was the definition used for donor T cell macrochimerism. Beyond this particular receptor, the publication reports: In the allografts of patients with donor T cell macrochimerism, GvH to HvG T cell clonal ratios were high. Conclusions were limited by the relatively low number and heterogeneity of intestinal transplant patients. Early after transplant, peak levels of circulating GvH clones were found to be associated with declines in HvG clones. GvH clones were detected in recipient bone marrow, and some of these GvH clones were observed earlier in ileal mucosa or blood, consistent with an intestinal mucosal origin.

Library method: the immunoSEQ multiplex PCR assay. In most patients, genomic DNA was isolated using the Qiagen DNeasy Blood and Tissue Kit and sent frozen to Adaptive Biotechnologies for TCR sequencing. High-throughput TCR-beta CDR3 sequencing of genomic DNA from most patients was performed by Adaptive Biotechnologies. The study's own analysis went as follows. Adaptive's ImmunoSEQ software supplied the TCR sequencing data for 18 patients, while MiXCR and VDJtools were used to process three other patients. To correct CD4 versus CD8 sorting errors, sequences present in both subsets at a frequency ratio below 5:1 were removed. CDR3 nucleotide sequences shared between donor and recipient were removed because their origin could not be assigned. To count as alloreactive, a clone needed at least 2-fold expansion over unstimulated cells and a minimum CFSE-low frequency of 0.002% (template counts) or 0.001% (read counts). Mappable clones were those detected in sequenced pre-transplant spleen, lymph node, or MLR CFSE-low populations of the donor or recipient. The cumulative frequency of alloreactive clones was calculated as a percentage of all sequences, weighted by copy number. The clones in this table, taken by TCRdb from immuneACCESS, are in-frame only. Not every clone is retained; where verified, under half of the shortfall comes from an unresolved V gene, and the cause of the rest is unknown. The V and J calls and clone size were taken over from that table, and D and trimming were inferred from the DNA. This sample gives about 96,000 clones in total; 80% to 95% of them show up just once. Less than 0.4% of the sample rests with the top ten.

As regards this clone: The specificity of this receptor is unknown. No per-base quality is available; no much larger clone lies one base away.

Read against the paper, the sample's time point label means: cells obtained before transplantation from donor or recipient. CD3+CD4+ and CD3+CD8+ populations were FACS-sorted from unstimulated pre-transplant donor and recipient cells taken from spleen or lymph nodes. Inclusive of the bounding cysteine and phenylalanine, the CDR3 is 13 residues long. This entry keeps only the CDR3 DNA: 39 bases, framed from base 1. V ends up 7 bases short and J 10 bases short, with an unmatched junction base count of 9. CDR1 and CDR2, looked up from the germline V gene, are LGHNA and YSLEER. The sequence came from a human donor who received an intestinal transplant. The material sequenced was unstimulated CD4+ T cells sorted from spleen or lymph node cells, taken before intestinal transplant. This chain is built from TRBV4-3 and TRBJ1-4, and 7 junction bases match TRBD1. DNA sequence: TGCGCCAGCATAACACAGGGGTGGGGAAAACTGTTTTTT. Translated, it gives CASITQGWGKLFF.